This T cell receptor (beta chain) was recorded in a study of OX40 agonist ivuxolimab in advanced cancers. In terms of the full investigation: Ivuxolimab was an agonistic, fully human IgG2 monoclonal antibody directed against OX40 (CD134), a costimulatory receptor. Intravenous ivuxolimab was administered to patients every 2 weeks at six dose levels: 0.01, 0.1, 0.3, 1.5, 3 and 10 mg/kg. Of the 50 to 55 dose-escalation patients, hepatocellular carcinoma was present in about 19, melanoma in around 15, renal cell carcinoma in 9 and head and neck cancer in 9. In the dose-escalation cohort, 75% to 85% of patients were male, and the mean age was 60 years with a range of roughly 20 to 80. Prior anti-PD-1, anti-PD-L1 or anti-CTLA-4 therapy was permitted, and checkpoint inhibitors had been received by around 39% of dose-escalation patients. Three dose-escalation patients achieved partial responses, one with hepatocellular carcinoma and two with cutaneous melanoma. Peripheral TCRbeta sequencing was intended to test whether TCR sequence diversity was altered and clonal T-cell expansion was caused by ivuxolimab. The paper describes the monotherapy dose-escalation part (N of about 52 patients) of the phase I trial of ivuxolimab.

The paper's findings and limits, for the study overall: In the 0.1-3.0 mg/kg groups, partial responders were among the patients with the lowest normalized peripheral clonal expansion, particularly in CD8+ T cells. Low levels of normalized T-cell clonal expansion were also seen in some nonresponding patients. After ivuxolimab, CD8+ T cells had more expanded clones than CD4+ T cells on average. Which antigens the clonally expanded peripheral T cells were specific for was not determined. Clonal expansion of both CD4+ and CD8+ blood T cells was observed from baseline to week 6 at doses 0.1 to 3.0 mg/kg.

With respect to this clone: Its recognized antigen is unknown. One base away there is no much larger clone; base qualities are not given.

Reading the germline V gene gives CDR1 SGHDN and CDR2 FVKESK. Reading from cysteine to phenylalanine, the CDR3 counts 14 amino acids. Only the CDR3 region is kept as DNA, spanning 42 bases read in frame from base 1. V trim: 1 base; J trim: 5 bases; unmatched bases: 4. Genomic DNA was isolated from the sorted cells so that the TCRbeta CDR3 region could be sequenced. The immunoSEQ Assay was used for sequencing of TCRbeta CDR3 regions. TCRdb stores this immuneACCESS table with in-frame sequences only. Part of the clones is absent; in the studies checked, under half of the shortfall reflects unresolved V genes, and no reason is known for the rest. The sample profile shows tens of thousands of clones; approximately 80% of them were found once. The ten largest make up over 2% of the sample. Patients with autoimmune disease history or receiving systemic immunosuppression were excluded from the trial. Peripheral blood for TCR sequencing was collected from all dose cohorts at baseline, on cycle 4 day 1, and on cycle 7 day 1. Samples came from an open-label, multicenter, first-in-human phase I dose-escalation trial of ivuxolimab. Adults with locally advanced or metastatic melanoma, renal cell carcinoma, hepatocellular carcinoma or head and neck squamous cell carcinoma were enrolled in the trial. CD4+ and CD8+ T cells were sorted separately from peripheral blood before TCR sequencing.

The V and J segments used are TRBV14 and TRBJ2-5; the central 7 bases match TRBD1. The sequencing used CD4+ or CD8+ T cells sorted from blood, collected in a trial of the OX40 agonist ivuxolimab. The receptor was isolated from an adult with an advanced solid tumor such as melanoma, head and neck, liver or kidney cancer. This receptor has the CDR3 CASSQGTGLETQYF. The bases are TGTGCCAGCAGCCAAGGGACAGGACTGGAGACCCAGTACTTC.